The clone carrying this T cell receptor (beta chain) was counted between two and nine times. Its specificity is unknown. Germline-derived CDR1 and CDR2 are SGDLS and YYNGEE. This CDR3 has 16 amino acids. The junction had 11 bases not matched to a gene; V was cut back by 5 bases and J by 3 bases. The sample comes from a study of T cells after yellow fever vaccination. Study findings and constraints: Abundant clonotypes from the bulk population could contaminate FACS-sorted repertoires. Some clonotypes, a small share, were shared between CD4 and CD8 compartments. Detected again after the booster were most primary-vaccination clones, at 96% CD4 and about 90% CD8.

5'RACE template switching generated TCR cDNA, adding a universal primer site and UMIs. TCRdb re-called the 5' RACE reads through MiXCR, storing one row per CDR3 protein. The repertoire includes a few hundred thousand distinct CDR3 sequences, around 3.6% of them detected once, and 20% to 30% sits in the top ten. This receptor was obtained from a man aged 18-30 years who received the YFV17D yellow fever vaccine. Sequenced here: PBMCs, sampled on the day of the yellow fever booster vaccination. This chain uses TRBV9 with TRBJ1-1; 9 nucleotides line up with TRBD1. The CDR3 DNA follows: TGTGCCAGCAGAACCGGGACAGGGTCTGTGGACACTGAAGCTTTCTTT. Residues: CASRTGTGSVDTEAFF.